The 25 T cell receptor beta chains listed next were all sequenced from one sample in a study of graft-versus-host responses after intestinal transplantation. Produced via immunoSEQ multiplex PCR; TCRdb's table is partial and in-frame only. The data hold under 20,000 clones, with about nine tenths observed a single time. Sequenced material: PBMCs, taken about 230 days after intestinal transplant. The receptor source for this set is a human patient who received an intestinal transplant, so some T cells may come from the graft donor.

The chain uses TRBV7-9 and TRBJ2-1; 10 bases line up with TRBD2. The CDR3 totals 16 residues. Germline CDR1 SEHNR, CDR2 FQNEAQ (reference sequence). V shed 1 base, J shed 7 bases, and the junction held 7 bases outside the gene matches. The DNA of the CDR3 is TGTGCCAGCAGCTTAGTCCGAGCGGGGGGGCATAATGAGCAGTTCTTC. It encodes CASSLVRAGGHNEQFF.

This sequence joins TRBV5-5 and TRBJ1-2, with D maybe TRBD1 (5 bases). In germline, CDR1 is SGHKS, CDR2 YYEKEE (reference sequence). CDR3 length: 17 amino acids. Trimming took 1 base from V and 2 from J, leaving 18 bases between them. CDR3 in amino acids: CASSLKGSRDLNYGYTF. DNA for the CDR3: TGTGCCAGCAGCTTGAAGGGGTCCCGCGACTTAAACTATGGCTACACCTTC.

The CDR3 here is CASSLGRGRGRMAFF. In DNA, the CDR3 is TGTGCCAGCAGCTTAGGCCGGGGGCGGGGGCGAATGGCTTTCTTT. This chain connects TRBV13 to TRBJ1-1; possible D gene TRBD1, 6 bases. Germline loops: CDR1 PRHDT, CDR2 FYEKMQ (reference sequence). V shed 0 bases and J shed 11 bases, with 19 bases lying between them. CDR3 size: 15 residues.

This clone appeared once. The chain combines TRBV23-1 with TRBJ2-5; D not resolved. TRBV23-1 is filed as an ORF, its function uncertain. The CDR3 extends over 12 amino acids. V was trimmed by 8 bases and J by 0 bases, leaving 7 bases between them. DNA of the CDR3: TGCGCCAGCCGTCCTCACCAAGAGACCCAGTACTTC. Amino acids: CASRPHQETQYF.

The CDR3 DNA follows: TGTGCCAGCCTCCAGGGCCAACCCACAGATACGCAGTATTTT. Translating it yields CASLQGQPTDTQYF. The chain is built from TRBV6-6 and TRBJ2-3; perhaps TRBD1 as D (5 bases). The CDR3 totals 14 residues. The germline V and J ends were trimmed by 8 bases and 2 bases, with 14 bases remaining between them. Per germline, CDR1 MNHNY and CDR2 SVGAGI (reference sequence).

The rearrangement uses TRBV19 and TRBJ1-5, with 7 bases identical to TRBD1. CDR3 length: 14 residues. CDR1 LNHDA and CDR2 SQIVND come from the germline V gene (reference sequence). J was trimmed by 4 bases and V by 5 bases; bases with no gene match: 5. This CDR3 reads CASSSGTVNQPQHF. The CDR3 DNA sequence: TGTGCCAGTAGTTCCGGGACAGTTAATCAGCCCCAGCATTTT. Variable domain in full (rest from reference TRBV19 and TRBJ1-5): DGGITQSPKYLFRKEGQNVTLSCEQNLNHDAMYWYRQDPGQGLRLIYYSQIVNDFQKGDIAEGYSVSREKKESFPLTVTSAQKNPTAFYLCASSSGTVNQPQHFGDGTRLSIL.

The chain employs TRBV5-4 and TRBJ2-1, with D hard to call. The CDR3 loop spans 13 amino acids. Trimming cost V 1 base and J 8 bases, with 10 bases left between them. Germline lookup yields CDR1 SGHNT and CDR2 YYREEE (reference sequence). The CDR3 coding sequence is TGTGCCAGCAGCTTGAAGGGAAGGGATGAGCAGTTCTTC. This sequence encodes CASSLKGRDEQFF.

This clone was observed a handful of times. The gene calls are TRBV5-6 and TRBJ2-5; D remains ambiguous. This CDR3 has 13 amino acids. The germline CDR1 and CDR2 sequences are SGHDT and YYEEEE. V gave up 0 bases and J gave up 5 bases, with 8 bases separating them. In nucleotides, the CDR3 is TGTGCCAGCAGCTTGGGCACCCCGGAGACCCAGTACTTC. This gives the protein CASSLGTPETQYF.

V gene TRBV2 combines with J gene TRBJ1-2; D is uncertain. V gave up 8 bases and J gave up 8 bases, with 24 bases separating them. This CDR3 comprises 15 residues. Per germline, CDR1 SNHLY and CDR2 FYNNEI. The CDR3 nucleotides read TGTGCCAGCCACGACTCAATGGTTAGGGATTGGGGCTACACCTTC. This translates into CASHDSMVRDWGYTF.

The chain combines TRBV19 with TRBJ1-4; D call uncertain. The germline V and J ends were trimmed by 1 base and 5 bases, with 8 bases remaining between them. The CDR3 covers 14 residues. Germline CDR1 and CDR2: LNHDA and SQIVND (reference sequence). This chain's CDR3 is CASSIGRRNEKLFF. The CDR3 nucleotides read TGTGCCAGTAGTATAGGGCGGAGAAATGAAAAACTGTTTTTT.

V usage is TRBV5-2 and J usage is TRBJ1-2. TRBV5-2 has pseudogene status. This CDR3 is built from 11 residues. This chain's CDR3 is CASNVTYGYTF. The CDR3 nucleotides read TGTGCCAGCAATGTGACCTATGGCTACACCTTC.

The CDR3 loop reads CAWSLPGSSPLHF. As DNA, the CDR3 is TGTGCCTGGAGTTTGCCAGGAAGTTCACCCCTCCACTTT. The V call is TRBV30, the J call TRBJ1-6, with no clear D. The CDR3 runs to 13 residues. CDR1 and CDR2 (germline): GTSNPN, SVGIG (reference sequence). Trimming took 2 bases from V and 9 from J, leaving 11 bases between them.

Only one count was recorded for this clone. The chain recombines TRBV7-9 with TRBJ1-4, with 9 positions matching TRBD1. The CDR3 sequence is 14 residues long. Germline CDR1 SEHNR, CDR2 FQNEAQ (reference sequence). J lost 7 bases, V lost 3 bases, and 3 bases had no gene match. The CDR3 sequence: CASSLGQGGEKLFF. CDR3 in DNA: TGTGCCAGCAGCTTGGGACAGGGCGGTGAAAAACTGTTTTTT.

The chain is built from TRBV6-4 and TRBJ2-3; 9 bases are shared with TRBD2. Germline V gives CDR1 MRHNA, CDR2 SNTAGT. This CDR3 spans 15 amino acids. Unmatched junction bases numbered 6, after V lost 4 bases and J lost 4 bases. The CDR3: CASSARGLASDTQYF. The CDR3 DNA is TGTGCCAGCAGTGCGAGGGGACTAGCCTCAGATACGCAGTATTTT.

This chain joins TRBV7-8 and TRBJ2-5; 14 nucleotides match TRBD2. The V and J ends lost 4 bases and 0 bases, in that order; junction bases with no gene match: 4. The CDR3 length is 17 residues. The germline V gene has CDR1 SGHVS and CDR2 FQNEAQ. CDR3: CASSYRLAGGYQETQYF. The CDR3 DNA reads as TGTGCCAGCAGCTACCGACTAGCGGGGGGGTACCAAGAGACCCAGTACTTC. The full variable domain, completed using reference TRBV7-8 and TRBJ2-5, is GAGVSQSPRYKVAKRGQDVALRCDPISGHVSLFWYQQALGQGPEFLTYFQNEAQLDKSGLPSDRFFAERPEGSVSTLKIQRTQQEDSAVYLCASSYRLAGGYQETQYFGPGTRLLVL.

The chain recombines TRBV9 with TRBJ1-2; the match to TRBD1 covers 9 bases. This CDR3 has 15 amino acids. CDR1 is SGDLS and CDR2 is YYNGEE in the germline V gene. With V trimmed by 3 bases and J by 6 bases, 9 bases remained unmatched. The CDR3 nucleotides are TGTGCCAGCAGCGCGTCCGCACAGGGGGCGGATGGCTACACCTTC. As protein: CASSASAQGADGYTF.

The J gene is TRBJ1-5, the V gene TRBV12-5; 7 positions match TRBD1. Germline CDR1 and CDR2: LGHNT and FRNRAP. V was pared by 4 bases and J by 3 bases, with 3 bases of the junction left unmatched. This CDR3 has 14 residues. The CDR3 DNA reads TGTGCTAGTGGTTGGGACAGCATCAATCAGCCCCAGCATTTT. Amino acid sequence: CASGWDSINQPQHF.

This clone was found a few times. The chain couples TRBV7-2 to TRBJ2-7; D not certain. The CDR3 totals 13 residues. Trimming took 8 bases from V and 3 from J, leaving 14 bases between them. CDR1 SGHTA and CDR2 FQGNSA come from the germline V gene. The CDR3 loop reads CASSRQGNYEQYF. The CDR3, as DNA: TGTGCCAGCTCTCGACAAGGGAACTACGAGCAGTACTTC.

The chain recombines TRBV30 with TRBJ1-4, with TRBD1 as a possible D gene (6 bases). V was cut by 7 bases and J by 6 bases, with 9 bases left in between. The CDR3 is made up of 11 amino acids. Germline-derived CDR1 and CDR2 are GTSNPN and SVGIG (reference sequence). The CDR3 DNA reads TGTGCCTACAGGGTGGATGAAAAACTGTTTTTT. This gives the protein CAYRVDEKLFF.

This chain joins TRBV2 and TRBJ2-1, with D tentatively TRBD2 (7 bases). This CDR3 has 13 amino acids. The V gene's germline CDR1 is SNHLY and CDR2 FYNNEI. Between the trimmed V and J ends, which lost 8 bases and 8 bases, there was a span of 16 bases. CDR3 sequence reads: CASRGAYYDEQFF. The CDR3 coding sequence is TGTGCCAGCCGGGGGGCTTATTACGATGAGCAGTTCTTC.

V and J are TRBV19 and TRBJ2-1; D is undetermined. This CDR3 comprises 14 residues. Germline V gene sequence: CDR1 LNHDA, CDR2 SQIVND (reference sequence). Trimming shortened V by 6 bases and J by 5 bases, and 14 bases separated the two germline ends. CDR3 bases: TGTGCCAGTAGCGCCGGCCTCCAACACAATGAGCAGTTCTTC. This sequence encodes CASSAGLQHNEQFF.

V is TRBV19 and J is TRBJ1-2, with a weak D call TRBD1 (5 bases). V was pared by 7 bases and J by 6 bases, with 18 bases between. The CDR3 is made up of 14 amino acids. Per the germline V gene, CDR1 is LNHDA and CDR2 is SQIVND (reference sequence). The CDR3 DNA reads TGTGCCAGTACCGAAGATATGGGGCGAGATGGCTACACCTTC. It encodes CASTEDMGRDGYTF.

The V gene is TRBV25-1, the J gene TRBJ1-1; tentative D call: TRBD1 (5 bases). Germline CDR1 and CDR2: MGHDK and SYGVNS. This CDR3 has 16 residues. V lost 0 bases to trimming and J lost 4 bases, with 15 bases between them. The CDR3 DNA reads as TGTGCCAGCAGTGAATATATTGGGGGGGAAAGCACTGAAGCTTTCTTT. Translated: CASSEYIGGESTEAFF. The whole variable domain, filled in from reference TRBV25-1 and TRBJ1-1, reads EADIYQTPRYLVIGTGKKITLECSQTMGHDKMYWYQQDPGMELHLIHYSYGVNSTEKGDLSSESTVSRIRTEHFPLTLESARPSHTSQYLCASSEYIGGESTEAFFGQGTRLTVV.

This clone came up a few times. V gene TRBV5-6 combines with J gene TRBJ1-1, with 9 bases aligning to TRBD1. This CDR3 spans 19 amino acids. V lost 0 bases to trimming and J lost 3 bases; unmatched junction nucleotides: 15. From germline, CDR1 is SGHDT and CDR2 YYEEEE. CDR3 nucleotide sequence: TGTGCCAGCAGCTTGGTAGGAAACAGGGGGCCCCGCCGGGACACTGAAGCTTTCTTT. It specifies CASSLVGNRGPRRDTEAFF.

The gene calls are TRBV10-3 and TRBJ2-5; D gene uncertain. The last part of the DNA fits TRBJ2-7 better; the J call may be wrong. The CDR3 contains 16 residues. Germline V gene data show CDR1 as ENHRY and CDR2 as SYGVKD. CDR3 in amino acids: CAIRRAQERITYEQYF. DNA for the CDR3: TGTGCCATCAGGCGCGCTCAGGAGCGTATTACCTACGAGCAGTACTTC.